This T cell receptor (beta chain) was sequenced in a study of CD8+ T cells in alopecia areata. Study details: The protocol delivered tofacitinib for 6 to 18 months, then withdrew it for 6 months. Study-wide points: Lesional scalp, especially alopecia totalis/universalis, showed higher clonality than normal scalp.

V was cut by 1 base and J by 6 bases, with 14 bases left in between. The CDR3 contains 15 residues. The germline V gene encodes CDR1 MGHDK and CDR2 SYGVNS. Investigators isolated RNA and reverse transcribed it into cDNA to act as the sequencing template. Clones were sequenced by immunoSEQ multiplex PCR, and TCRdb holds only the in-frame ones, with some missing. The sample consists of 150,000 to 200,000 clones, 50% to 60% of them appearing once. As regards this clone: Its antigen remains unidentified.

The chain is built from TRBV25-1 and TRBJ2-3; tentatively, D is TRBD1 or TRBD2 (6 bases each). The clonotype was recovered from a human donor with alopecia areata. This specimen consisted of CD4+ T cells sorted from blood, obtained at week 0. The CDR3 nucleotides read TGTGCCAGCAGTGAATGGGGGGCAGGGTTGGATACGCAGTATTTT. Its protein product is CASSEWGAGLDTQYF.